The 27 T cell receptor beta chains listed next were all sequenced from one sample in a study of OX40 agonist ivuxolimab in advanced cancers. Produced via immunoSEQ multiplex PCR; TCRdb's table is partial and in-frame only. The sample includes fewer than 130,000 clones, roughly nine tenths of them seen just once. Sequencing used CD4+ or CD8+ T cells sorted from blood, obtained in a trial of the OX40 agonist ivuxolimab. Every receptor here comes from an adult with an advanced solid tumor such as melanoma, head and neck, liver or kidney cancer.

V gene TRBV9 combines with J gene TRBJ1-1, with 11 bases lining up with TRBD1. CDR3 length: 16 residues. V lost 2 bases to trimming and J lost 2 bases; unmatched junction nucleotides: 5. Looked up from germline, CDR1 is SGDLS and CDR2 is YYNGEE. CDR3 residues: CASSVAGQGVNTEAFF. The CDR3 nucleotides are TGTGCCAGCAGCGTGGCGGGACAGGGGGTAAACACTGAAGCTTTCTTT.

The J gene is TRBJ2-7, the V gene TRBV28; TRBD2 agrees at 13 bases. Per germline, CDR1 MDHEN and CDR2 SYDVKM. Losses at the gene ends were 5 bases for V and 4 bases for J; bases not matched to a gene: 14. This CDR3 spans 18 amino acids. The CDR3 is CASSPPPLTSGRVYEQYF. The CDR3 DNA reads as TGTGCCAGCAGTCCGCCTCCCCTTACTAGCGGGAGGGTTTACGAGCAGTACTTC.

The chain is built from TRBV7-9 and TRBJ1-2; TRBD1 matches at 8 bases. Germline-derived CDR1 and CDR2 are SEHNR and FQNEAQ (reference sequence). CDR3 length: 16 amino acids. After removal of 1 base from V and 8 bases from J, the junction contained 12 bases not matched to a gene. CDR3 protein: CASSLGVGRGRGGYTF. The CDR3 DNA sequence: TGTGCCAGCAGCTTAGGAGTCGGCAGGGGGCGAGGAGGCTACACCTTC.

The chain links TRBV30 to TRBJ1-6; D gene uncertain. The CDR3 has 13 residues. The V end lost 7 bases, the J end lost 8 bases, and 15 bases lay between the germline ends. Germline V CDR1 and CDR2: GTSNPN, SVGIG (reference sequence). The CDR3 sequence: CASRTPLDSPLHF. CDR3 DNA: TGTGCCTCCCGGACCCCGCTGGATTCACCCCTCCACTTT.

This sequence joins TRBV28 and TRBJ1-1; a possible D gene is TRBD1 (6 bases). Germline V gives CDR1 MDHEN, CDR2 SYDVKM. V was clipped by 3 bases and J by 1 base, with 15 bases between them. The CDR3 spans 16 residues. The CDR3 DNA follows: TGTGCCAGCAGTTTGGAGGGGGGGCAAAGGAACACTGAAGCTTTCTTT. Its protein is CASSLEGGQRNTEAFF.

V is TRBV7-9 and J is TRBJ1-1; D remains unclear. Between the trimmed V and J ends, which lost 4 bases and 3 bases, there was a span of 6 bases. CDR3 size: 12 residues. In germline, CDR1 is SEHNR, CDR2 FQNEAQ (reference sequence). The CDR3 DNA reads TGTGCCAGCAGCTCGGTACACACTGAAGCTTTCTTT. It codes for CASSSVHTEAFF.

The CDR3 protein is CASSPTGIGNQPQHF. CDR3 in DNA: TGTGCCAGCAGCCCTACAGGGATCGGCAATCAGCCCCAGCATTTT. The chain combines TRBV11-1 with TRBJ1-5, with TRBD1 as a possible D gene (6 bases). Germline lookup yields CDR1 SGHAT and CDR2 FQDESV (reference sequence). The V gene lost 5 bases and the J gene lost 2 bases, with 13 bases spanning the gap. This CDR3 is 15 amino acids long.

This chain joins TRBV7-2 and TRBJ2-5; TRBD1 matches at 7 bases. CDR1 is SGHTA, CDR2 FQGNSA, per germline. The CDR3 loop spans 13 amino acids. Losses at the gene ends were 6 bases for V and 4 bases for J; bases not matched to a gene: 5. CDR3 loop: CASSRQGRETQYF. The CDR3 region has the DNA TGTGCCAGCAGTCGACAGGGCAGAGAGACCCAGTACTTC.

The chain links TRBV7-2 to TRBJ2-1, with D possibly matching TRBD1 (5 bases). The V end lost 1 base, the J end lost 10 bases, and 11 bases lay between the germline ends. The germline V gene encodes CDR1 SGHTA and CDR2 FQGNSA. CDR3 length: 13 amino acids. The CDR3 bases are TGTGCCAGCAGCTTAGGACAGTTAAACGAGCAGTTCTTC. This encodes CASSLGQLNEQFF.

V usage is TRBV2 and J usage is TRBJ1-5, with a tentative D call TRBD1 (5 bases). V was trimmed by 4 bases and J by 2 bases, leaving 9 bases between them. Germline CDR1 reads SNHLY; CDR2 reads FYNNEI. The CDR3 is 14 residues long. The CDR3 nucleotides read TGTGCCAGCAGTGTGGGGGGGGGCAATCAGCCCCAGCATTTT. Protein sequence: CASSVGGGNQPQHF.

The chain combines TRBV19 with TRBJ1-1; maybe TRBD1 (6 bases). Looked up from germline, CDR1 is LNHDA and CDR2 is SQIVND (reference sequence). The V and J ends lost 10 bases and 4 bases respectively, with 19 bases between them. The CDR3 totals 14 residues. The CDR3 region is CATDRGAESTEAFF. CDR3 nucleotide sequence: TGTGCCACCGACCGGGGGGCGGAATCCACTGAAGCTTTCTTT. The variable domain in full, completed from reference TRBV19 and TRBJ1-1, reads DGGITQSPKYLFRKEGQNVTLSCEQNLNHDAMYWYRQDPGQGLRLIYYSQIVNDFQKGDIAEGYSVSREKKESFPLTVTSAQKNPTAFYLCATDRGAESTEAFFGQGTRLTVV.

The chain uses TRBV5-1 and TRBJ1-1; 7 positions match TRBD1. CDR3 length equals 14 residues. V dropped 4 bases and J dropped 4; count of bases not matched to a gene: 7. Germline V gene data show CDR1 as SGHRS and CDR2 as YFSETQ. In DNA, the CDR3 is TGCGCCAGCAGCCCTTATGGACAGGCCACTGAAGCTTTCTTT. Its protein product is CASSPYGQATEAFF.

The rearrangement joins TRBV6-5 to TRBJ2-7, with D perhaps matching TRBD1 or TRBD2 (5 bases each). The germline CDR1 and CDR2 sequences are MNHEY and SVGAGI. The CDR3 is 14 amino acids. Trimming took 5 bases from V and 3 from J, leaving 14 bases between them. This chain's CDR3 is CASSPGTVIYEQYF. CDR3 bases: TGTGCCAGCAGTCCCGGGACCGTGATCTACGAGCAGTACTTC.

This chain connects TRBV19 to TRBJ2-7, with 10 nucleotides matching TRBD2. V was pared by 5 bases and J by 0 bases, with 7 bases of the junction left unmatched. This CDR3 spans 16 amino acids. CDR1 and CDR2 (germline): LNHDA, SQIVND (reference sequence). DNA of the CDR3: TGTGCCAGTAGTGCCCTAGCGGGAGTCCACTCCTACGAGCAGTACTTC. This codes for CASSALAGVHSYEQYF.

V and J are TRBV29-1 and TRBJ2-7; D unresolved. V lost 4 bases and J lost 0, with 16 bases in between. Germline-derived CDR1 and CDR2 are SQVTM and ANQGSEA. The CDR3 consists of 15 residues. CDR3 in DNA: TGCAGCGTTGCCCACAATCTTGGGTTCTCCTACGAGCAGTACTTC. Translation gives CSVAHNLGFSYEQYF.

CDR3 coding DNA: TGTGCCAGCAGGGACCAGGGTCCTAATCAGCCCCAGCATTTT. This sequence encodes CASRDQGPNQPQHF. The rearrangement uses TRBV6-9 and TRBJ1-5; possibly TRBD1 for D (5 bases). Trimming removed 6 bases from V and 4 bases from J, with 13 bases in between. Germline-derived CDR1 and CDR2 are MNHGY and SVAAGI. The CDR3 loop spans 14 amino acids.

The table lists this clone with a few counts. The chain has TRBV7-3 and TRBJ2-1, with D maybe TRBD1 (6 bases). CDR1 SGHTA and CDR2 FQGTGA come from the germline V gene. The CDR3 has 12 amino acids. V shed 5 bases and J shed 13 bases, with 15 bases lying between them. The DNA of the CDR3 is TGTGCCAGCAGCACCGATAGAGGGGGTCAGTTCTTC. Translation: CASSTDRGGQFF. The full variable domain, completed using reference TRBV7-3 and TRBJ2-1, is GAGVSQTPSNKVTEKGKYVELRCDPISGHTALYWYRQSLGQGPEFLIYFQGTGAADDSGLPNDRFFAVRPEGSVSTLKIQRTERGDSAVYLCASSTDRGGQFFGPGTRLTVL.

This sequence joins TRBV20-1 and TRBJ2-5; D may be TRBD2 (5 bases). V was pared by 6 bases and J by 7 bases, with 9 bases between. The V gene's germline CDR1 is DFQATT and CDR2 SNEGSKA (reference sequence). The CDR3 sequence is 10 residues long. CDR3 sequence (DNA): TGCAGTGCCTTAGGAGGGACCCAGTACTTC. As protein: CSALGGTQYF.

This chain connects TRBV7-6 to TRBJ1-1; 7 bases agree with TRBD1. The CDR3 contains 15 residues. In germline, CDR1 is SGHVS, CDR2 FNYEAQ. The ends lost 5 bases at V and 1 base at J; junction bases unmatched: 7. The CDR3 nucleotides read TGTGCCAGCAGCCCCGGGAAGGGGGCGAACACTGAAGCTTTCTTT. This codes for CASSPGKGANTEAFF.

The gene calls are TRBV29-1 and TRBJ2-1; D not resolved. V gave up 7 bases and J gave up 2 bases, with 9 bases separating them. This CDR3 is 12 amino acids long. The germline CDR1 and CDR2 sequences are SQVTM and ANQGSEA. The CDR3, as DNA: TGCAGCGGCACCCACCCCTACAATGAGCAGTTCTTC. Protein sequence: CSGTHPYNEQFF.

The V and J genes are TRBV6-6 and TRBJ2-5; D perhaps matches TRBD2 (5 bases). CDR1 and CDR2 (germline): MNHNY, SVGAGI (reference sequence). This CDR3 region has 15 residues. V lost 4 bases and J lost 1, with 13 bases in between. Here the CDR3 DNA reads TGTGCCAGCAGTTCCCGGGGTACTTCCCAAGAGACCCAGTACTTC. It yields the protein CASSSRGTSQETQYF.

The chain is built from TRBV5-4 and TRBJ1-1, with D maybe TRBD1 (5 bases). V lost 0 bases to trimming and J lost 5 bases, with 17 bases between them. Germline lookup yields CDR1 SGHNT and CDR2 YYREEE (reference sequence). The CDR3 runs to 16 residues. The CDR3 here is CASSLGGAIKGTEAFF. The CDR3 DNA reads TGTGCCAGCAGCTTGGGGGGAGCAATCAAGGGGACTGAAGCTTTCTTT.

The chain combines TRBV5-1 with TRBJ1-2; no firm D call. The germline CDR1 and CDR2 sequences are SGHRS and YFSETQ. The CDR3 is 13 amino acids. V lost 4 bases and J lost 4, with 11 bases in between. CDR3 DNA sequence: TGCGCCAGCAGCCTGTCGGATAGCTATGGCTACACCTTC. It is translated as CASSLSDSYGYTF.

In its sample, this clone was seen a few times. The chain couples TRBV2 to TRBJ2-3, with a possible D match to TRBD2 (6 bases). CDR1 and CDR2 from the germline V gene are SNHLY and FYNNEI. Trimming removed 5 bases from V and 6 bases from J, with 12 bases in between. This CDR3 spans 13 amino acids. CDR3 in amino acids: CASSRDLRDTQYF. In nucleotides, the CDR3 is TGTGCCAGCAGTAGGGACTTAAGGGATACGCAGTATTTT. The entire variable domain, with the rest obtained from reference TRBV2 and TRBJ2-3, is as follows: EPEVTQTPSHQVTQMGQEVILRCVPISNHLYFYWYRQILGQKVEFLVSFYNNEISEKSEIFDDQFSVERPDGSNFTLKIRSTKLEDSAMYFCASSRDLRDTQYFGPGTRLTVL.

This chain links TRBV21-1 with TRBJ2-2; the D call in the table, TRBD2, was not verified against the DNA. TRBV21-1 represents a pseudogene. The CDR3 totals 18 residues. CDR3: CASSRLGLAGEKGGELFF. The CDR3 coding sequence is TGTGCCAGCAGCCGTCTGGGACTAGCGGGGGAAAAAGGCGGGGAGCTGTTTTTT.

This rearrangement joins TRBV7-2 to TRBJ2-7; 7 bases fit TRBD1. CDR1 and CDR2 from the germline V gene are SGHTA and FQGNSA. The CDR3 runs to 13 residues. J lost 6 bases, V lost 6 bases, and 8 bases had no gene match. The CDR3 region is CASRFDRVGEQYF. The CDR3 DNA is TGTGCCAGCAGATTCGACAGGGTCGGCGAGCAGTACTTC.

The V and J genes are TRBV7-2 and TRBJ1-6, with a weak D call TRBD1 (6 bases). Germline lookup yields CDR1 SGHTA and CDR2 FQGNSA. The CDR3 has 15 amino acids. V was clipped by 5 bases and J by 10 bases, with 18 bases between them. The CDR3, as DNA: TGTGCCAGCAGCCTTGACAGGTTCCAATACTCACCCCTCCACTTT. It yields the protein CASSLDRFQYSPLHF. Supplemented by reference TRBV7-2 and TRBJ1-6, the full variable domain reads GAGVSQSPSNKVTEKGKDVELRCDPISGHTALYWYRQSLGQGLEFLIYFQGNSAPDKSGLPSDRFSAERTGGSVSTLTIQRTQQEDSAVYLCASSLDRFQYSPLHFGNGTRLTVT.